Sequencing of this T cell receptor beta chain was carried out in a study of T cell responses to AZD1222 COVID-19 vaccine. Assay used: immunoSEQ multiplex PCR; TCRdb lists only in-frame clones, some missing. The sample includes roughly 45,000 clones, about three quarters of them seen just once. This specimen consisted of peripheral blood, obtained on day 0 of AZD1222 vaccination. The receptor was derived from an adult in good health.

Here the CDR3 reads CASSGKGSNQPQHF. The CDR3 DNA is TGTGCCAGCAGCGGAAAGGGAAGCAATCAGCCCCAGCATTTT. This sequence joins TRBV6-5 and TRBJ1-5; unclear D gene. Trimming removed 6 bases from V and 1 base from J, with 10 bases in between. Germline V lookup: CDR1 MNHEY, CDR2 SVGAGI. The CDR3 loop spans 14 amino acids.